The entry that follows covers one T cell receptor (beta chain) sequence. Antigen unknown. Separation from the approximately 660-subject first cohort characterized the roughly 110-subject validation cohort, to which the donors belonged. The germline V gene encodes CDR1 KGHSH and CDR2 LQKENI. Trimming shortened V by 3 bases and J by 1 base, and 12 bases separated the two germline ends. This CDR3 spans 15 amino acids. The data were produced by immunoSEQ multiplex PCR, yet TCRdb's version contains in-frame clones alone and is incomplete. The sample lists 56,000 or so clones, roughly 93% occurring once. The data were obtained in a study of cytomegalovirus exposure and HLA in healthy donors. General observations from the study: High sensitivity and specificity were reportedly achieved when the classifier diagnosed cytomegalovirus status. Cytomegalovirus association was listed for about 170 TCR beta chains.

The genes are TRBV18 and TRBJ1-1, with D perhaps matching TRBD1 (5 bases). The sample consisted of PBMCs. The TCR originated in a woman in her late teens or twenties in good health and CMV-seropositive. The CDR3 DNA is TGTGCCAGCTCACCGTCCCGACAGCAGAACACTGAAGCTTTCTTT. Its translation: CASSPSRQQNTEAFF.